A selection of T cell receptor beta chains follows, all from one sample in a study of T-cell reconstitution after alpha-beta-depleted transplantation in children. TCRdb called the PCR reads again in MiXCR, with one record for every CDR3 protein. Seen here are some 550,000 distinct CDR3 sequences, 23% observed once, and the top ten hold 13% to 15%. Here the sequenced sample was PBMCs, mostly from graft donor cells, taken 360 days after TCRalphabeta/CD19-depleted stem cell transplant. These receptors originate from a boy younger than two who had a stem cell transplant for acute myeloid leukemia, so the T cells may come from the graft donor. Both conserved end residues are part of each CDR3. Fields, in order: J gene, V gene, D gene, clone size, CDR3 protein, CDR3 DNA. D genes are given only for firm matches. A row's size may be missing; if present it is once, few, many or a size class.

J: TRBJ2-4; V: TRBV6-1; D: TRBD2; size: many; CDR3: CASSLTTSGGYQKNIQYF; DNA: TGTGCCAGCAGTCTAACGACTAGCGGGGGGTACCAAAAAAACATTCAGTACTTC
J: TRBJ2-2; V: TRBV20-1; D: .; size: many; CDR3: CSARAQAGDAGELFF; DNA: TGCAGTGCTAGAGCCCAAGCAGGGGACGCCGGGGAGCTGTTTTTT
J: TRBJ1-4; V: TRBV12-3/TRBV12-4; D: .; size: few; CDR3: CASIPPGGEKLFF; DNA: TGTGCCAGCATTCCTCCCGGTGGGGAAAAACTGTTTTTT
J: TRBJ2-3; V: TRBV20-1; D: .; size: few; CDR3: CSARVDSPEVDTQYF; DNA: TGCAGTGCTAGGGTAGACAGCCCAGAAGTGGATACGCAGTATTTT
J: TRBJ1-1; V: TRBV20-1; D: .; size: few; CDR3: CSASRGYTEAFF; DNA: TGCAGTGCTAGTAGGGGATACACTGAAGCTTTCTTT
J: TRBJ2-3; V: TRBV4-3; D: .; size: .; CDR3: CASSQGRLADTQYF; DNA: TGCGCCAGCAGCCAAGGCAGACTAGCAGATACGCAGTATTTT
J: TRBJ2-1; V: TRBV5-6; D: .; size: .; CDR3: CASSRYGSDNEQFF; DNA: TGTGCCAGCAGCCGCTACGGATCGGACAATGAGCAGTTCTTC
J: TRBJ2-3; V: TRBV20-1; D: TRBD2; size: few; CDR3: CSASGLAGVPDTQYF; DNA: TGCAGTGCTAGTGGTCTAGCGGGGGTTCCAGATACGCAGTATTTT
J: TRBJ2-1; V: TRBV6-5; D: TRBD1; size: .; CDR3: CASKQGWDEQFF; DNA: TGTGCCAGCAAACAGGGGTGGGATGAGCAGTTCTTC
J: TRBJ2-3; V: TRBV27; D: .; size: .; CDR3: CASSFGQNSDTQYF; DNA: TGTGCCAGCAGTTTCGGACAGAACTCAGATACGCAGTATTTT
J: TRBJ2-1; V: TRBV3-1; D: .; size: few; CDR3: CASSQVGQDNEQFF; DNA: TGTGCCAGCAGCCAAGTCGGCCAGGACAATGAGCAGTTCTTC
J: TRBJ1-1; V: TRBV4-3; D: .; size: .; CDR3: CASSQDRAGGATEAFF; DNA: TGCGCCAGCAGCCAAGATAGGGCCGGAGGGGCTACTGAAGCTTTCTTT
J: TRBJ2-5; V: TRBV7-6; D: TRBD2; size: few; CDR3: CASSSVHGLAGSDKETQYF; DNA: TGTGCCAGCAGTTCCGTTCACGGACTAGCGGGGTCCGATAAAGAGACCCAGTACTTC
J: TRBJ1-1; V: TRBV29-1; D: TRBD1; size: few; CDR3: CSVAAGTGMNTEAFF; DNA: TGCAGCGTTGCGGCGGGGACAGGCATGAACACTGAAGCTTTCTTT
J: TRBJ2-3; V: TRBV5-5; D: .; size: .; CDR3: CASSPGEARGADTQYF; DNA: TGTGCCAGCAGCCCAGGGGAGGCAAGAGGGGCAGATACGCAGTATTTT
J: TRBJ2-2; V: TRBV5-1; D: .; size: many; CDR3: CASSLLKNTGELFF; DNA: TGCGCCAGCAGCTTGTTGAAGAACACCGGGGAGCTGTTTTTT
J: TRBJ2-3; V: TRBV5-1; D: .; size: .; CDR3: CASSLVRAGARDTQYF; DNA: TGCGCCAGCAGCTTGGTCCGCGCGGGGGCCAGAGATACGCAGTATTTT
J: TRBJ2-1; V: TRBV28; D: .; size: .; CDR3: CASRPQIGAAYNEQFF; DNA: TGTGCCAGCAGGCCTCAGATAGGGGCCGCCTACAATGAGCAGTTCTTC
J: TRBJ1-1; V: TRBV12-3/TRBV12-4; D: .; size: many; CDR3: CASSPQGTEAFF; DNA: TGTGCCAGCAGTCCTCAGGGGACTGAAGCTTTCTTT
J: TRBJ1-4; V: TRBV20-1; D: .; size: .; CDR3: CSARDEYFGATNEKLFF; DNA: TGCAGTGCTAGAGATGAATATTTCGGTGCAACTAATGAAAAACTGTTTTTT
J: TRBJ1-6; V: TRBV6-2/TRBV6-3; D: TRBD1; size: .; CDR3: CASSYFPLGFGTVSF; DNA: TGTGCCAGCAGTTACTTCCCCCTGGGATTCGGGACAGTCAGCTTT
J: TRBJ2-3; V: TRBV20-1; D: .; size: many; CDR3: CSAPYETGTDTQYF; DNA: TGCAGTGCTCCTTATGAGACAGGCACAGATACGCAGTATTTT
J: TRBJ2-3; V: TRBV5-5; D: TRBD1; size: .; CDR3: CASSPWTGGVDTQYF; DNA: TGTGCCAGCAGCCCCTGGACAGGGGGGGTAGATACGCAGTATTTT
J: TRBJ1-2; V: TRBV3-1; D: .; size: many; CDR3: CASSQTLINYGYTF; DNA: TGTGCCAGCAGCCAGACCCTTATTAACTATGGCTACACCTTC
J: TRBJ1-4; V: TRBV7-9; D: .; size: many; CDR3: CASSRQSTNEKLFF; DNA: TGTGCCAGCAGTAGACAATCTACTAATGAAAAACTGTTTTTT
J: TRBJ1-2; V: TRBV6-1; D: .; size: .; CDR3: CASRTYEGTFYGYTF; DNA: TGTGCCAGCAGGACCTACGAGGGAACCTTCTATGGCTACACCTTC
J: TRBJ1-5; V: TRBV20-1; D: .; size: .; CDR3: CSARRDAGNQPQHF; DNA: TGCAGTGCTAGACGGGACGCGGGCAATCAGCCCCAGCATTTT
J: TRBJ1-4; V: TRBV5-1; D: .; size: .; CDR3: CASSPTTTNEKLFF; DNA: TGCGCCAGCAGCCCAACGACAACTAATGAAAAACTGTTTTTT
J: TRBJ2-3; V: TRBV5-6; D: TRBD2; size: many; CDR3: CASTFQSGGARDTQYF; DNA: TGTGCCAGCACCTTCCAAAGCGGGGGGGCACGAGATACGCAGTATTTT
J: TRBJ2-3; V: TRBV24-1; D: TRBD1; size: many; CDR3: CATSDPDRGRTDTQYF; DNA: TGTGCCACCAGTGATCCTGACAGGGGGAGAACAGATACGCAGTATTTT
J: TRBJ1-3; V: TRBV3-1; D: .; size: many; CDR3: CASSPPLRDSRSGNTIYF; DNA: TGTGCCAGCAGCCCCCCCCTGCGCGACAGCCGCTCTGGAAACACCATATATTTT
J: TRBJ1-1; V: TRBV20-1; D: .; size: .; CDR3: CSARARGFRDTEAFF; DNA: TGCAGTGCTAGAGCCCGCGGATTCAGAGACACTGAAGCTTTCTTT
J: TRBJ1-2; V: TRBV29-1; D: TRBD1; size: many; CDR3: CSVAAAGGFYGYTF; DNA: TGCAGCGTTGCGGCGGCAGGGGGCTTCTATGGCTACACCTTC
J: TRBJ2-5; V: TRBV12-3/TRBV12-4; D: .; size: .; CDR3: CASSKDSLQETQYF; DNA: TGTGCCAGCAGCAAGGACTCGCTCCAAGAGACCCAGTACTTC
J: TRBJ2-1; V: TRBV24-1; D: .; size: few; CDR3: CATSDTQQDGGNNEQFF; DNA: TGTGCCACCAGTGATACCCAACAGGACGGCGGGAACAATGAGCAGTTCTTC
J: TRBJ2-6; V: TRBV27; D: TRBD1; size: .; CDR3: CASSSNGGTGGANVLTF; DNA: TGTGCCAGCAGTTCAAATGGAGGGACAGGTGGGGCCAACGTCCTGACTTTC
J: TRBJ2-3; V: TRBV4-3; D: .; size: .; CDR3: CASSQLAKTGSDTQYF; DNA: TGCGCCAGCAGCCAGTTGGCTAAGACAGGATCAGATACGCAGTATTTT
J: TRBJ1-1; V: TRBV12-3/TRBV12-4; D: .; size: .; CDR3: CASSPTRVEAFF; DNA: TGTGCCAGCAGCCCTACGAGGGTTGAAGCTTTCTTT
J: TRBJ2-5; V: TRBV18; D: .; size: .; CDR3: CASSPLDSAQETQYF; DNA: TGTGCCAGCTCACCTTTAGACAGCGCACAAGAGACCCAGTACTTC
J: TRBJ1-3; V: TRBV20-1; D: .; size: many; CDR3: CSATDRGSGNTIYF; DNA: TGCAGTGCCACCGACAGAGGCTCTGGAAACACCATATATTTT
J: TRBJ2-1; V: TRBV7-2; D: .; size: few; CDR3: CASRPPGGYNEQFF; DNA: TGTGCCAGCAGACCCCCTGGAGGCTACAATGAGCAGTTCTTC
J: TRBJ2-7; V: TRBV9; D: TRBD1; size: many; CDR3: CASSVDPGTGLYEQYF; DNA: TGTGCCAGCAGCGTAGACCCCGGGACAGGACTCTACGAGCAGTACTTC
J: TRBJ2-1; V: TRBV27; D: TRBD2; size: many; CDR3: CASSLDAGGVNEQFF; DNA: TGTGCCAGCAGTTTAGATGCGGGGGGCGTAAATGAGCAGTTCTTC
J: TRBJ2-1; V: TRBV6-1; D: .; size: many; CDR3: CASSASLNIRYNEQFF; DNA: TGTGCCAGCAGTGCCTCCCTAAATATACGCTACAATGAGCAGTTCTTC
J: TRBJ1-1; V: TRBV20-1; D: .; size: many; CDR3: CSAADSLLSAAFF; DNA: TGCAGTGCCGCGGACAGTCTCCTTTCGGCAGCTTTCTTT
J: TRBJ2-7; V: TRBV12-3/TRBV12-4; D: .; size: few; CDR3: CATTRGYEQYF; DNA: TGTGCCACCACTAGGGGCTACGAGCAGTACTTC
J: TRBJ2-7; V: TRBV14; D: TRBD2; size: .; CDR3: CASSPKTSGTTYEQYF; DNA: TGTGCCAGCAGCCCAAAGACTAGCGGGACAACCTACGAGCAGTACTTC
J: TRBJ2-2; V: TRBV20-1; D: .; size: few; CDR3: CSARDWDRSNTGELFF; DNA: TGCAGTGCTAGAGATTGGGACCGATCGAACACCGGGGAGCTGTTTTTT
J: TRBJ2-1; V: TRBV4-1; D: .; size: .; CDR3: CASSPGRQDKNEQFF; DNA: TGCGCCAGCAGCCCGGGGAGACAGGACAAGAACGAGCAGTTCTTC
J: TRBJ2-5; V: TRBV12-3/TRBV12-4; D: .; size: .; CDR3: CASSLWRETQYF; DNA: TGTGCCAGCAGTTTATGGCGGGAGACCCAGTACTTC
J: TRBJ2-1; V: TRBV4-3; D: .; size: many; CDR3: CASSQEVSTAYNEQFF; DNA: TGCGCCAGCAGCCAAGAGGTATCGACAGCTTACAATGAGCAGTTCTTC
J: TRBJ1-2; V: TRBV10-3; D: TRBD1; size: many; CDR3: CAISESKGDRSFYGYTF; DNA: TGTGCCATCAGTGAGTCAAAGGGGGACAGAAGTTTCTATGGCTACACCTTC
J: TRBJ2-7; V: TRBV9; D: TRBD2; size: .; CDR3: CASSVQSGDYEQYF; DNA: TGTGCCAGCAGCGTTCAAAGCGGGGACTACGAGCAGTACTTC
J: TRBJ2-5; V: TRBV6-1; D: .; size: few; CDR3: CASSEGRVWETQYF; DNA: TGTGCCAGCAGTGAAGGGAGGGTATGGGAGACCCAGTACTTC
J: TRBJ1-2; V: TRBV18; D: .; size: many; CDR3: CASSPLPGDEGHGYTF; DNA: TGTGCCAGCTCACCGCTACCGGGGGACGAGGGACATGGCTACACCTTC